A single sample gave rise to the 16 T cell receptor beta chains below, sequenced in a study of T cells in Graves' hyperthyroidism and ophthalmopathy. Researchers took RNA transcripts and amplified the TCR beta CDR3 regions from them. When the TCR CDR3 underwent first-round RT-PCR, the HTBI primer set was used. Each CDR3 protein gets one entry after TCRdb re-called the multiplex PCR reads with MiXCR. The sample lists around 660,000 distinct CDR3 sequences, 40% to 55% seen once, with roughly 6.5% in the top ten. Sequencing input: peripheral blood or thyroid tissue (not recorded which). These receptors were taken from an adult man with Graves' disease, either hyperthyroidism or ophthalmopathy (not recorded which).

This chain links TRBV7-8 with TRBJ2-7; 9 bases are a match to TRBD2. Germline V gene lookup returns CDR1 SGHVS and CDR2 FQNEAQ. Trimming at V came to 2 bases and at J to 7 bases, leaving 12 bases not matched to a gene. This CDR3 contains 16 residues. CDR3 region: CASSLQGLADLGEQYF. In DNA, the CDR3 is TGTGCCAGCAGCTTACAGGGACTAGCTGATCTTGGAGAGCAGTACTTC. Full variable domain (remainder filled in from reference TRBV7-8 and TRBJ2-7): GAGVSQSPRYKVAKRGQDVALRCDPISGHVSLFWYQQALGQGPEFLTYFQNEAQLDKSGLPSDRFFAERPEGSVSTLKIQRTQQEDSAVYLCASSLQGLADLGEQYFGPGTRLTVT.

Many counts were recorded for this clonotype. The chain recombines TRBV24-1 with TRBJ2-6; D uncertain. V dropped 10 bases and J dropped 0 bases, with 9 bases sitting between them. The germline V gene encodes CDR1 KGHDR and CDR2 SFDVKD. This CDR3 has 14 amino acids. This CDR3 reads CATASDSGANVLTF. In DNA, the CDR3 is TGTGCCACTGCCTCAGACTCTGGGGCCAACGTCCTGACTTTC.

V usage is TRBV6-1 and J usage is TRBJ1-6; D unclear. The V end was cut by 5 bases, the J end by 12 bases, with 14 bases between. Germline CDR1 and CDR2: MNHNS and SASEGT. CDR3 length: 13 amino acids. CDR3 protein: CASSYERLRPLHF. Here the CDR3 DNA reads TGTGCCAGCAGTTACGAGCGGCTTAGACCCCTCCACTTT.

The chain uses TRBV19 and TRBJ2-2; D gene uncertain. Germline V gives CDR1 LNHDA, CDR2 SQIVND (reference sequence). V gave up 2 bases and J gave up 7 bases, with 8 bases separating them. The CDR3 is 13 amino acids. The CDR3 DNA reads as TGTGCCAGTAGTATACAGACGGTCGGGGAGCTGTTTTTT. It yields the protein CASSIQTVGELFF.

This chain connects TRBV5-1 to TRBJ1-5; a weak D match, TRBD1 (5 bases). Per germline, CDR1 SGHRS and CDR2 YFSETQ. This CDR3 is 14 amino acids long. Trimming stripped 5 bases from V and 5 bases from J, with 14 bases between. CDR3 sequence (DNA): TGCGCCAGCAGTAACGGGCCGGGGGATCAGCCCCAGCATTTT. It translates to CASSNGPGDQPQHF.

The chain links TRBV30 to TRBJ1-1, with D unresolved. Germline assignment: CDR1 GTSNPN and CDR2 SVGIG (reference sequence). The CDR3 has 14 amino acids. Trimming took 0 bases from V and 0 from J, leaving 8 bases between them. This CDR3 reads CAWSVARLNTEAFF. The DNA for the CDR3 is TGTGCCTGGAGTGTAGCACGGCTGAACACTGAAGCTTTCTTT.

With regard to this clonotype: Without the conserved terminal phenylalanine or tryptophan, this CDR3 likely stems from a read error. The chain combines TRBV15 with TRBJ2-7, with a weak D call TRBD1 (5 bases). This CDR3 has 16 residues. V dropped 1 base and J dropped 0 bases, with 13 bases sitting between them. Looked up from germline, CDR1 is LNHNV and CDR2 is YYDKDF (reference sequence). In nucleotides, the CDR3 is TGTGCCACCAGCAGAGTGGCAGGGAAAAACTCCTACGAGCAGTACCTC. Its protein product is CATSRVAGKNSYEQYL.

This clonotype was counted between two and nine times. A read error may produce the germline difference seen at one junction end. CDR3 nucleotide sequence: TGTGCCACCAGTGATTTTCGGCAGGACTCTGGAAACACCATATATTTT. It encodes CATSDFRQDSGNTIYF. The V gene is TRBV10-3, the J gene TRBJ1-3; D call uncertain. Germline-derived CDR1 and CDR2 are ENHRY and SYGVKD. This CDR3 has 16 amino acids.

This clonotype was recorded many times. The rearrangement joins TRBV20-1 to TRBJ2-7; D not resolved. Trimming left V 2 bases short and J 2 bases short, with 10 bases between. This CDR3 is built from 13 residues. In germline, CDR1 is DFQATT, CDR2 SNEGSKA (reference sequence). This CDR3 reads CSARSLPTYEQYF. As DNA, the CDR3 is TGCAGTGCTAGAAGTCTACCCACCTACGAGCAGTACTTC.

This clonotype was detected ten times or more. This sequence joins TRBV5-6 and TRBJ1-5; 7 nucleotides match TRBD1. The CDR3 consists of 16 residues. The J segment lost 0 bases and the V segment lost 0 bases, leaving 3 bases of the junction unmatched. The germline CDR1 and CDR2 sequences are SGHDT and YYEEEE. CDR3 region: CASSLGGQSSNQPQHF. DNA of the CDR3: TGTGCCAGCAGCTTGGGGGGACAGAGTAGCAATCAGCCCCAGCATTTT. Full variable domain (outside the CDR3, taken from reference TRBV5-6 and TRBJ1-5): DAGVTQSPTHLIKTRGQQVTLRCSPKSGHDTVSWYQQALGQGPQFIFQYYEEEERQRGNFPDRFSGHQFPNYSSELNVNALLLGDSALYLCASSLGGQSSNQPQHFGDGTRLSIL.

This chain uses TRBV9 with TRBJ2-7; the D gene is possibly TRBD2 (6 bases). V lost 0 bases to trimming and J lost 5 bases, with 15 bases between them. The CDR3 contains 15 residues. Looked up from germline, CDR1 is SGDLS and CDR2 is YYNGEE. CDR3 nucleotide sequence: TGTGCCAGCAGCGTAGGTCCGGGGGAGCGGGACGAGCAGTACTTC. It specifies CASSVGPGERDEQYF. The complete variable domain, with remaining parts taken from reference TRBV9 and TRBJ2-7, reads DSGVTQTPKHLITATGQRVTLRCSPRSGDLSVYWYQQSLDQGLQFLIQYYNGEERAKGNILERFSAQQFPDLHSELNLSSLELGDSALYFCASSVGPGERDEQYFGPGTRLTVT.

This clonotype was seen only a few times. The J gene is TRBJ1-1, the V gene TRBV10-3; D call uncertain. The germline V gene encodes CDR1 ENHRY and CDR2 SYGVKD. This CDR3 is 13 amino acids long. V dropped 10 bases and J dropped 0 bases, with 12 bases sitting between them. CDR3 loop: CATTHRLNTEAFF. DNA of the CDR3: TGTGCCACCACACATCGGCTGAACACTGAAGCTTTCTTT.

The rearrangement uses TRBV25-1 and TRBJ1-2, with a possible D match to TRBD1 (5 bases). V was pared by 3 bases and J by 4 bases, with 12 bases between. CDR3 length: 14 amino acids. CDR1 and CDR2 (germline): MGHDK, SYGVNS. The CDR3 nucleotides read TGTGCCAGCAGTGAGGGGCAGGGACCCTATGGCTACACCTTC. Translated, it gives CASSEGQGPYGYTF.

About this clonotype itself: A much larger clonotype is one base distant, so this may be a read error. V gene TRBV14 combines with J gene TRBJ1-6, with D unclear. CDR3 length: 14 amino acids. Germline assignment: CDR1 SGHDN and CDR2 FVKESK. V shed 1 base and J shed 7 bases, with 8 bases lying between them. The CDR3 DNA sequence: TGTGCCAGCAGCCAAGTGGGAGGGAATTCACCCCTCCACTTT. Translated, it gives CASSQVGGNSPLHF.

J is TRBJ2-7 and V is TRBV2; D not certain. The V end was cut by 6 bases, the J end by 0 bases, with 18 bases between. The CDR3 totals 16 residues. The germline gives CDR1 SNHLY, CDR2 FYNNEI. The CDR3 DNA follows: TGTGCCAGCAGCCAAGATTTACGGCCGAGCTCCTACGAGCAGTACTTC. It translates to CASSQDLRPSSYEQYF. The variable domain in full, with the rest retrieved from reference TRBV2 and TRBJ2-7, is EPEVTQTPSHQVTQMGQEVILRCVPISNHLYFYWYRQILGQKVEFLVSFYNNEISEKSEIFDDQFSVERPDGSNFTLKIRSTKLEDSAMYFCASSQDLRPSSYEQYFGPGTRLTVT.

In its sample, this clonotype was seen many times. V is TRBV7-3 and J is TRBJ2-7; tentative D call: TRBD2 (7 bases). The V end lost 4 bases, the J end lost 7 bases, and 14 bases lay between the germline ends. From germline, CDR1 is SGHTA and CDR2 FQGTGA. The CDR3 extends over 13 amino acids. CDR3 bases: TGTGCCAGCAGCTGGACGGGGGGCGATGAGCAGTACTTC. Encoded protein: CASSWTGGDEQYF. Based on the CDR3 plus reference TRBV7-3 and TRBJ2-7, the full variable domain is GAGVSQTPSNKVTEKGKYVELRCDPISGHTALYWYRQSLGQGPEFLIYFQGTGAADDSGLPNDRFFAVRPEGSVSTLKIQRTERGDSAVYLCASSWTGGDEQYFGPGTRLTVT.